This TCR beta chain originates from a study of shared clonotypes between healthy human individuals. The wider study: The donor group consisted of two women and three men, aged 18 to 49.

Terminally differentiated effector memory CD45RA+ cells were excluded from the naive CD8 cells, which were CD45RO-negative and positively selected for CCR7. Those who donated were healthy HIV-negative adults, with no recent acute infections or vaccinations reported. This clone was recorded only once. The CDR3 length is 13 residues. Germline V gene sequence: CDR1 SGHVS, CDR2 FQNEAQ. Deletions cut 5 bases from V and 9 bases from J, with 14 bases between. How the authors handled the data: Filtering differed, since immunoSEQ gave only junction sequences and no quality scores. Produced via immunoSEQ multiplex PCR; TCRdb's table is partial and in-frame only. That table supplies the V and J calls and clone size; D and trimming were determined from the DNA. The sample consists of about 2 million clones, 85% to 95% of them appearing once.

The chain employs TRBV7-8 and TRBJ2-1, with D maybe TRBD1 (6 bases). This clonotype was obtained from a man younger than 35 in good health. Sequenced: naive CD8+ T cells sorted from blood. The CDR3 DNA reads TGTGCCAGCAGCCTTATTCAAGGGGGTGAGCAGTTCTTC. This sequence encodes CASSLIQGGEQFF. The complete variable domain, with remaining parts taken from reference TRBV7-8 and TRBJ2-1, reads GAGVSQSPRYKVAKRGQDVALRCDPISGHVSLFWYQQALGQGPEFLTYFQNEAQLDKSGLPSDRFFAERPEGSVSTLKIQRTQQEDSAVYLCASSLIQGGEQFFGPGTRLTVL.